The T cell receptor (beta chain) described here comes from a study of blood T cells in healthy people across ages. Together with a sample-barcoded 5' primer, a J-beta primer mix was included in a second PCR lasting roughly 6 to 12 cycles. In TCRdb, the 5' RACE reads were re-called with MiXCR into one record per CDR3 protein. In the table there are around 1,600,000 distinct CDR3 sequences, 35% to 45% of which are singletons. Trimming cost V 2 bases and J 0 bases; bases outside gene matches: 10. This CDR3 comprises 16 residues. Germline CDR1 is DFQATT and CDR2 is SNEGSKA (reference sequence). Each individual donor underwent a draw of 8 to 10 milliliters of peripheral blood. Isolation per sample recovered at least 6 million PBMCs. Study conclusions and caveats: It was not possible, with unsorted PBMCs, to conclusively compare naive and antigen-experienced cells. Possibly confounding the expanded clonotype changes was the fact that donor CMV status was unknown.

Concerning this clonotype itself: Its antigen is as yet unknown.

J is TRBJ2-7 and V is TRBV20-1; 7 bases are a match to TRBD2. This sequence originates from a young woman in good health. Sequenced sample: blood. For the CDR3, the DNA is TGCAGTGCTAGAAACCCCCCGCGGGAGCGCTCCTACGAGCAGTACTTC. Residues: CSARNPPRERSYEQYF.